Reported below is one T cell receptor (beta chain). Its specificity is unknown. This specimen includes other DNA sequences encoding the same CDR3. The sample is drawn from a study of T cell responses to AZD1222 COVID-19 vaccine. This table comes from immunoSEQ multiplex PCR, and its TCRdb copy is limited to in-frame clones, with some not included. The sample includes some 130,000 clones, roughly nine tenths seen only once; the top ten take about 2.7%. The ends lost 4 bases at V and 4 bases at J; junction bases unmatched: 12. Germline assignment: CDR1 SGHDT and CDR2 YYEEEE. The CDR3 spans 17 residues. Findings and caveats of the study: Only a handful of AZD1222 recipients tested seropositive at baseline.

Sequenced here: peripheral blood, sampled on day 0 of AZD1222 vaccination. The rearrangement joins TRBV5-6 to TRBJ2-2, with 8 bases that match TRBD1. The receptor was isolated from an adult in good health. CDR3: CASSTFQGAVGTGELFF. The CDR3 bases are TGTGCCAGCAGCACATTCCAGGGGGCGGTGGGCACCGGGGAGCTGTTTTTT.